A single sample gave rise to the 8 T cell receptor beta chains below, sequenced in a study of blood T cell repertoires in COVID-19. Using immunoSEQ multiplex PCR, the repertoire was profiled, and TCRdb retains in-frame clones only, with some absent. The data hold under 55,000 clones, with around 79% observed a single time. The sequencing sample was made of peripheral blood. The receptor set was obtained from a man between 65 and 79 years old with acute or convalescent COVID-19.

This chain uses TRBV10-3 with TRBJ2-2; 10 nucleotides agree with TRBD1. J was trimmed by 4 bases and V by 10 bases; bases with no gene match: 6. CDR1 is ENHRY, CDR2 SYGVKD, per germline. This CDR3 has 14 residues. This chain's CDR3 is CATTGTGATGELFF. CDR3 sequence (DNA): TGTGCCACCACCGGGACAGGGGCCACCGGGGAGCTGTTTTTT.

This chain joins TRBV6-4 and TRBJ1-1; D might be TRBD1 (6 bases). CDR3 length equals 14 residues. Germline CDR1 reads MRHNA; CDR2 reads SNTAGT. Trimming removed 7 bases from V and 1 base from J, with 13 bases in between. The CDR3, as DNA: TGTGCCAGCACCTACCTCAGGGGGAACACTGAAGCTTTCTTT. This encodes CASTYLRGNTEAFF.

The rearrangement uses TRBV28 and TRBJ2-7; maybe TRBD2 (5 bases). Per the germline V gene, CDR1 is MDHEN and CDR2 is SYDVKM. CDR3 length equals 15 residues. V was cut by 6 bases and J by 3 bases, with 18 bases left in between. CDR3 nucleotide sequence: TGTGCCAGCAGGCCTCCCGGGAAAAAAGACTACGAGCAGTACTTC. Its protein is CASRPPGKKDYEQYF.

The V and J genes are TRBV6-4 and TRBJ2-1; TRBD2 aligns across 8 bases. Germline lookup yields CDR1 MRHNA and CDR2 SNTAGT. The J segment lost 9 bases and the V segment lost 6 bases, leaving 10 bases of the junction unmatched. This CDR3 is 14 amino acids long. CDR3 bases: TGTGCCAGCAGGAAAAATCAGCGGGAGTTTGAGCAGTTCTTC. Its protein is CASRKNQREFEQFF.

The rearrangement joins TRBV29-1 to TRBJ2-1; D possibly corresponds to TRBD2 (6 bases). Germline values: CDR1 SQVTM, CDR2 ANQGSEA. The CDR3 runs 13 residues. Trimming removed 6 bases from V and 4 bases from J, with 13 bases in between. The chain's CDR3 is CSVASGLYNEQFF. CDR3 DNA: TGCAGCGTAGCGAGCGGGCTTTACAATGAGCAGTTCTTC.

The J gene is TRBJ2-5, the V gene TRBV19, with a weak D call TRBD2 (7 bases). Trimming shortened V by 9 bases and J by 2 bases, and 16 bases separated the two germline ends. The germline gives CDR1 LNHDA, CDR2 SQIVND (reference sequence). The CDR3 consists of 14 residues. The CDR3 loop is CASRGATLQETQYF. In nucleotides, the CDR3 is TGTGCCAGCCGGGGGGCCACCCTTCAAGAGACCCAGTACTTC.

The V and J genes are TRBV4-3 and TRBJ1-5; a possible D gene is TRBD1 (5 bases). Germline V lookup: CDR1 LGHNA, CDR2 YSLEER. Trimming stripped 0 bases from V and 4 bases from J, with 10 bases between. The CDR3 spans 15 residues. The CDR3 spells CASSQDWGFNQPQHF. CDR3 DNA: TGCGCCAGCAGCCAAGATTGGGGCTTTAATCAGCCCCAGCATTTT.

The gene calls are TRBV29-1 and TRBJ1-6; TRBD1 might be the D (6 bases). Germline CDR1 and CDR2: SQVTM and ANQGSEA. The CDR3 sequence is 12 residues long. Between the trimmed V and J ends, which lost 5 bases and 7 bases, there was a span of 9 bases. The chain's CDR3 is CSVRTANSPLHF. CDR3 in DNA: TGCAGCGTTCGGACAGCGAATTCACCCCTCCACTTT. The complete variable domain, with remaining parts taken from reference TRBV29-1 and TRBJ1-6, reads SAVISQKPSRDICQRGTSLTIQCQVDSQVTMMFWYRQQPGQSLTLIATANQGSEATYESGFVIDKFPISRPNLTFSTLTVSNMSPEDSSIYLCSVRTANSPLHFGNGTRLTVT.